Included here is one T cell receptor (beta chain) sequence, with context. This clonotype occurred a few times. No antigen is known for it. There are no base qualities to consult, and no much larger clone falls within one base. Ficoll-Paque density gradient centrifugation was the method used to isolate PBMCs. This sample was included in a study of T-cell memory formation after mild COVID-19 (dated by TCRdb to about 2021). About the investigation overall: TCR sequence clusters from the two donors were found to be largely donor specific. T-cell clones expanding and contracting after mild COVID-19 in a couple of donors were tracked by longitudinal TCRalpha and TCRbeta repertoire sequencing. The cohort was made up of two young adult volunteers, one female and one male, who were previously healthy.

V loses 4 bases, J loses 4 bases, and the germline ends lie 12 bases apart. CDR1 and CDR2, per the germline V gene (reference sequence), are SEHNR and FQNEAQ. The CDR3 sequence holds 14 residues, the cysteine and phenylalanine included. The only DNA kept is the CDR3, 42 bases in frame from the first base. Here is what the overall study found, with its caveats: Contracting CD4+ clones appeared mostly in the CM and EM memory subsets, whereas CD8+ clones were enriched in EMRA. From day 15 to 85, contracting clones showed balanced CD4/CD8 phenotypes, whereas a second wave of clones that expanded from day 15 to 37 leaned towards CD4+. Some responding clones were detected in pre-infection memory, which suggested that pre-existing cross-reactive memory T cells had joined the SARS-CoV-2 response. Only a couple of mild cases were covered by the study, and larger cohorts that include severe cases with pre-infection samples were considered necessary. SARS-CoV-2 specificity of the second-wave clones peaking on day 37 was not confirmed.

Data came from an Illumina NovaSeq 6000. TCRalpha and TCRbeta cDNA libraries were constructed by 5'RACE with constant-segment primers, with sample barcodes and unique molecular identifiers being introduced. Trizol reagent was used to extract RNA from every sample. Library amplification was performed in two PCR steps, and a second sample barcode and Illumina TruSeq adapters were introduced in the second step. The libraries were sequenced on an Illumina NovaSeq using 2 x 150 bp paired-end reads. Per the source publication's procedure: Reads were demultiplexed and collapsed into UMI-guided consensus sequences with migec v1.2.7. Using mixcr v2.1.11, UMI consensuses were aligned to TRA and TRB V and J templates and then assembled into clonotypes. A clonotype was counted as expanded or contracted only if both edgeR and NoisET called the change significant, with noise models trained on biological replicates. For edgeR calls, the thresholds were a false discovery rate-adjusted p below 0.01 and a log2 fold-change of 1. As an exploratory analysis of dynamics, PCA with hierarchical clustering was applied to max-normalized trajectories of the 1000 most abundant clonotypes. The CD4 or CD8 phenotype of responding clones was assigned using the separately sequenced CD4+ and CD8+ repertoires. TCRdb cleaned the public reads at Q25 with fastp, built clones with MiXCR and kept in-frame beta chains. Identical CDR3 proteins give one entry, which carries the most common genes and DNA. What appears here as the V and J calls and clone size reflects TCRdb's work, not the paper's. The table for this sample lists some 300,000 distinct CDR3 sequences; roughly a fifth of them were counted only once. Together, the top ten hold roughly 20% of the sample.

The source of this sequence is a man younger than 35 who had mild COVID-19 (a few samples of this study predate the infection). The sample titles of this study are shuffled in the database, so cell type and time point are left out; the donor was told from shared clones. The sample taken for sequencing was PBMCs or a T cell subset sorted from them (not recorded which). The rearranged segments are TRBV7-9 and TRBJ2-3, with the D gene possibly TRBD1 or TRBD2, each one fitting 5 bases. The sequenced DNA is TGTGCCAGCAGCTGGGACCCCAGAGCAGATACGCAGTATTTT. This encodes CASSWDPRADTQYF.